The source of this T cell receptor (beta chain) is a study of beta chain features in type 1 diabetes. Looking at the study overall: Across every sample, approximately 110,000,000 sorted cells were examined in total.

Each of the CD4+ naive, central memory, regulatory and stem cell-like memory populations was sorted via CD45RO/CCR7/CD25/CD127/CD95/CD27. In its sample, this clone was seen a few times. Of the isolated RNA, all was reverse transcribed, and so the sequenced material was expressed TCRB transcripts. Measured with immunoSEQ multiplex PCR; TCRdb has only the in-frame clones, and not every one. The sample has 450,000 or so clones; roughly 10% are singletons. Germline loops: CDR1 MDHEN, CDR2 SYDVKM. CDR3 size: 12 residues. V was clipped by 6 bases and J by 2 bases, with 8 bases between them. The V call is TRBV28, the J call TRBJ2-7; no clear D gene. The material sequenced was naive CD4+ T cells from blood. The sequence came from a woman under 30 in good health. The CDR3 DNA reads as TGTGCCAGCAGCCCGTCACCCTACGAGCAGTACGTC. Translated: CASSPSPYEQYV.